These 23 T cell receptor beta chains share one sample of origin, sequenced in a study of T cell responses to AZD1222 COVID-19 vaccine. The method was immunoSEQ multiplex PCR; TCRdb's version includes in-frame clones alone and lacks a portion of them. In the table there are about 82,000 clones, 85% to 95% of which are singletons. This material consisted of peripheral blood, taken on day 0 of AZD1222 vaccination. These receptor sequences come from an adult in good health.

This sequence joins TRBV6-5 and TRBJ1-2, with TRBD1 as a possible D gene (6 bases). This CDR3 contains 15 residues. Trimming took 0 bases from V and 8 from J, leaving 16 bases between them. The germline CDR1 and CDR2 sequences are MNHEY and SVGAGI. The CDR3 DNA reads TGTGCCAGCAGTTACTCCTTACGGGGGGCGGGAGGCTACACCTTC. Translated: CASSYSLRGAGGYTF.

This clone has a single count. The chain couples TRBV9 to TRBJ2-3; no definite D call. V lost 0 bases to trimming and J lost 11 bases, with 7 bases between them. CDR3 length: 11 residues. Germline lookup yields CDR1 SGDLS and CDR2 YYNGEE. In nucleotides, the CDR3 is TGTGCCAGCAGCGTAGAGGAGAGGCAGTATTTT. The encoded protein is CASSVEERQYF.

The rearrangement joins TRBV10-3 to TRBJ2-3; 10 nucleotides match TRBD2. The V and J ends lost 8 bases and 4 bases, in that order; junction bases with no gene match: 6. The germline V gene encodes CDR1 ENHRY and CDR2 SYGVKD. This CDR3 has 14 residues. CDR3 coding DNA: TGTGCCATCGGTTTAGCGGGGGGTTCAGATACGCAGTATTTT. Translation gives CAIGLAGGSDTQYF.

The chain employs TRBV5-1 and TRBJ2-7; no definite D call. The CDR3 is 13 amino acids. The germline V and J ends were trimmed by 1 base and 6 bases, with 11 bases remaining between them. Germline V gene lookup returns CDR1 SGHRS and CDR2 YFSETQ. The DNA for the CDR3 is TGCGCCAGCAGCTTGTCCAGTCTCGGCGAGCAGTACTTC. This translates into CASSLSSLGEQYF.

The chain recombines TRBV5-4 with TRBJ2-5, with unresolved D. In germline, CDR1 is SGHNT, CDR2 YYREEE (reference sequence). V lost 1 base and J 2 bases, leaving 6 bases between the germline ends. The CDR3 totals 13 residues. CDR3 DNA sequence: TGTGCCAGCAGCTTGTCAGTTCAAGAGACCCAGTACTTC. Its translation is CASSLSVQETQYF.

The gene calls are TRBV6-6 and TRBJ1-1, with D possibly TRBD1 on 5 matching bases. Germline lookup yields CDR1 MNHNY and CDR2 SVGAGI (reference sequence). Deletions cut 2 bases from V and 1 base from J, with 8 bases between. The CDR3 has 14 amino acids. The CDR3 region has the DNA TGTGCCAGCAGTTACCCGACAGAGAACACTGAAGCTTTCTTT. As protein: CASSYPTENTEAFF.

The rearrangement links TRBV6-5 to TRBJ2-1; 8 positions match TRBD1. This CDR3 contains 16 residues. Trimming removed 0 bases from V and 7 bases from J; junction bases left unmatched: 8. CDR1 is MNHEY, CDR2 SVGAGI, per germline. The CDR3 loop is CASSYSGQGITNEQFF. The CDR3 DNA follows: TGTGCCAGCAGTTACTCCGGACAGGGCATCACAAATGAGCAGTTCTTC.

This chain connects TRBV6-1 to TRBJ2-3; D uncertain. Trimming shortened V by 3 bases and J by 0 bases, and 13 bases separated the two germline ends. Germline values: CDR1 MNHNS, CDR2 SASEGT. The CDR3 covers 16 residues. CDR3 bases: TGTGCCAGCAGTGATCCTTCCTTGATGAGCACAGATACGCAGTATTTT. Translated, it gives CASSDPSLMSTDTQYF.

This clone occurred once. The chain has TRBV7-2 and TRBJ1-6; 8 bases fit TRBD1. The V and J ends lost 3 bases and 3 bases, in that order; junction bases with no gene match: 10. Germline-derived CDR1 and CDR2 are SGHTA and FQGNSA. This CDR3 has 18 residues. CDR3 residues: CASSLATGGNLYNSPLHF. The CDR3 DNA follows: TGTGCCAGCAGCTTGGCTACAGGGGGGAATCTCTATAATTCACCCCTCCACTTT.

The chain links TRBV12-3 or TRBV12-4 to TRBJ1-4; possible D gene TRBD1, 5 bases. V was cut by 7 bases and J by 2 bases, with 8 bases left in between. This CDR3 region has 13 residues. In nucleotides, the CDR3 is TGTGCCAGCACTCGGGGGACTAATGAAAAACTGTTTTTT. This encodes CASTRGTNEKLFF.

The CDR3 nucleotides are TGCGCCAGCAGCCCCCTGACAGGGGCGGGAAACACCATATATTTT. Its translation is CASSPLTGAGNTIYF. This chain uses TRBV4-3 with TRBJ1-3; 8 positions agree with TRBD1. The germline V gene has CDR1 LGHNA and CDR2 YSLEER. Trimming cost V 4 bases and J 4 bases; bases outside gene matches: 6. The CDR3 is 15 residues long.

The V gene is TRBV6-6, the J gene TRBJ2-7, with D perhaps assigned TRBD1 or TRBD2 (6 bases each). Trimming took 0 bases from V and 6 from J, leaving 15 bases between them. The CDR3 is 15 amino acids. Germline V CDR1 and CDR2: MNHNY, SVGAGI (reference sequence). For the CDR3, the DNA is TGTGCCAGCAGTTACTCGAGGGGGGACCTCTCCGAGCAGTACTTC. Translating gives CASSYSRGDLSEQYF.

CDR3 residues: CATSRGGTSYEQYF. In DNA form, the CDR3 reads TGTGCCACCAGCAGAGGTGGGACAAGCTACGAGCAGTACTTC. The chain carries TRBV15 and TRBJ2-7, with D possibly matching TRBD1 (6 bases). The CDR3 contains 14 residues. Germline V gene lookup returns CDR1 LNHNV and CDR2 YYDKDF (reference sequence). V lost 1 base and J lost 3, with 10 bases in between.

This chain uses TRBV2 with TRBJ2-6; perhaps TRBD1 as D (5 bases). CDR3 size: 14 residues. The V gene lost 3 bases and the J gene lost 2 bases, with 5 bases spanning the gap. Per the germline V gene, CDR1 is SNHLY and CDR2 is FYNNEI. Written as DNA, the CDR3 is TGTGCCAGCAGTGACAGGGCTGGGGCCAACGTCCTGACTTTC. Residues: CASSDRAGANVLTF. The complete variable domain, with remaining parts taken from reference TRBV2 and TRBJ2-6, reads EPEVTQTPSHQVTQMGQEVILRCVPISNHLYFYWYRQILGQKVEFLVSFYNNEISEKSEIFDDQFSVERPDGSNFTLKIRSTKLEDSAMYFCASSDRAGANVLTFGAGSRLTVL.

This chain uses TRBV12-3 or TRBV12-4 with TRBJ1-1; a possible D gene is TRBD1 (5 bases). The CDR3 extends over 13 amino acids. Trimming stripped 3 bases from V and 6 bases from J, with 11 bases between. DNA for the CDR3: TGTGCCAGCAGTTTCCGGACGGGGGCTGAAGCTTTCTTT. It yields the protein CASSFRTGAEAFF.

The chain has TRBV4-1 and TRBJ2-7; tentatively, D is TRBD2 (5 bases). This CDR3 has 16 residues. The germline CDR1 and CDR2 sequences are MGHRA and YSYEKL. Trimming stripped 0 bases from V and 6 bases from J, with 18 bases between. CDR3 nucleotide sequence: TGCGCCAGCAGCCAAGATAGGGAAAGGGAGTATGGCGAGCAGTACTTC. Protein sequence: CASSQDREREYGEQYF.

V gene TRBV7-2 combines with J gene TRBJ1-2; TRBD1 might be the D (6 bases). The CDR3 length is 14 residues. With 4 bases removed from V and 8 bases from J, the gap between germline ends came to 17 bases. Germline CDR1 SGHTA, CDR2 FQGNSA. CDR3 sequence: CASSSSTGAMGYTF. The CDR3 nucleotides are TGTGCCAGCAGCTCCTCGACAGGAGCAATGGGCTACACCTTC.

The chain joins TRBV24-1 to TRBJ1-3; D remains ambiguous. This CDR3 comprises 15 residues. Trimming stripped 4 bases from V and 0 bases from J, with 9 bases between. CDR1 KGHDR and CDR2 SFDVKD come from the germline V gene. The CDR3 coding sequence is TGTGCCACCAGTGACCGACGGAGCTCTGGAAACACCATATATTTT. This encodes CATSDRRSSGNTIYF.

This clone was observed once. The rearrangement links TRBV6-5 to TRBJ2-3; TRBD2 aligns across 8 bases. Germline V gene data show CDR1 as MNHEY and CDR2 as SVGAGI. V dropped 7 bases and J dropped 4; count of bases not matched to a gene: 4. The CDR3 loop spans 13 amino acids. This CDR3 reads CASIPGGADTQYF. CDR3 bases: TGTGCCAGCATCCCCGGGGGGGCAGATACGCAGTATTTT.

The chain uses TRBV12-3 or TRBV12-4 and TRBJ1-6, with D hard to call. V was cut by 1 base and J by 9 bases, with 4 bases left in between. The CDR3 spans 12 residues. CDR3 DNA: TGTGCCAGCAGTTTAGGGATTTCACCCCTCCACTTT. This encodes CASSLGISPLHF.

The genes are TRBV27 and TRBJ1-6; tentative D call: TRBD1 (5 bases). The germline gives CDR1 MNHEY, CDR2 SMNVEV (reference sequence). Trimming took 4 bases from V and 3 from J, leaving 13 bases between them. The CDR3 has 16 amino acids. The chain's CDR3 is CASSYLGGGYNSPLHF. CDR3 nucleotides: TGTGCCAGCAGTTACCTCGGGGGAGGCTATAATTCACCCCTCCACTTT.

V usage is TRBV15 and J usage is TRBJ2-3; 9 bases align to TRBD1. Germline CDR1 and CDR2: LNHNV and YYDKDF (reference sequence). This CDR3 contains 16 residues. The ends lost 2 bases at V and 2 bases at J; junction bases unmatched: 5. The CDR3 DNA reads as TGTGCCACCAGCAGACTGGACAGGGGATTCACAGATACGCAGTATTTT. It codes for CATSRLDRGFTDTQYF. Based on the CDR3 plus reference TRBV15 and TRBJ2-3, the full variable domain is DAMVIQNPRYQVTQFGKPVTLSCSQTLNHNVMYWYQQKSSQAPKLLFHYYDKDFNNEADTPDNFQSRRPNTSFCFLDIRSPGLGDTAMYLCATSRLDRGFTDTQYFGPGTRLTVL.

This rearrangement joins TRBV4-2 to TRBJ1-6; D is ambiguous. The CDR3 has 16 residues. In germline, CDR1 is LGHNA, CDR2 YNFKEQ. Between the trimmed V and J ends, which lost 4 bases and 6 bases, there was a span of 16 bases. CDR3 in amino acids: CASSPTDAGSNSPLHF. CDR3 sequence (DNA): TGTGCCAGCAGCCCTACTGATGCAGGCTCTAATTCACCCCTCCACTTT.